Detailed here is one T cell receptor beta chain. The V end was cut by 3 bases, the J end by 7 bases, with 16 bases between. The CDR3 covers 14 residues. Per germline, CDR1 DFQATT and CDR2 SNEGSKA (reference sequence). The sample comes from a study of blood T cell repertoires in COVID-19. Study overall: From T cells, B-cell-depleted T cells, or PBMCs came the material, which was cDNA or gDNA.

In the original processing: From reference gene primer amplification, estimates of nucleated cell counts were derived. Only in-frame clones appear in the TCRdb table, and some are missing; sequencing was by immunoSEQ multiplex PCR. That table supplies the V and J calls and clone size; D and trimming were determined from the DNA. The top ten clones hold approximately 13% of a sample with around 190,000 clones, 70% to 85% of them seen once. This TCR derives from a human donor in a cohort sampled during active COVID-19. The specimen sequenced was peripheral blood. The chain combines TRBV20-1 with TRBJ1-5, with a possible D match to TRBD1 (6 bases). In nucleotides, the CDR3 is TGCAGTGCTAGTTTTCTCTGGGGGCAACAGCCCCAGCATTTT. It yields the protein CSASFLWGQQPQHF.